Listed below are T cell receptor beta chains from one sample, sequenced in a study of blood T cell repertoires in COVID-19. The data were produced by immunoSEQ multiplex PCR, yet TCRdb's version contains in-frame clones alone and is incomplete. The sample shows fewer than 350,000 clones, roughly 90% of them seen only once. Sequenced material: PBMCs or T cells enriched from blood (not recorded which). These receptors originate from a woman aged 35 to 49 with acute COVID-19. Both conserved end residues are part of each CDR3. The D gene is left open where the match is weak. Rows may omit the clone size; those that give it use once, few, many or a size class.

TRBV19,TRBD2,TRBJ2-3,-,CASSLGLGPDTQYF,TGTGCCAGTAGTCTCGGACTAGGACCAGATACGCAGTATTTT
TRBV4-3,TRBD2,TRBJ2-5,-,CASSQDWGLAGGETQYF,TGCGCCAGCAGCCAAGATTGGGGACTAGCGGGAGGGGAGACCCAGTACTTC
TRBV7-2,-,TRBJ2-7,-,CASSFTSPSYEQYF,TGTGCCAGCAGCTTTACTAGCCCCTCCTACGAGCAGTACTTC
TRBV7-6,-,TRBJ2-7,-,CASSLAQGYEQYF,TGTGCCAGCAGCTTAGCACAGGGTTACGAGCAGTACTTC
TRBV12-3/TRBV12-4,-,TRBJ1-5,-,CASSPSRGITQHF,TGTGCCAGCAGTCCGAGCCGGGGAATCACCCAGCATTTT
TRBV5-8,-,TRBJ2-7,-,CASSLARRVSYEQYF,TGTGCCAGCAGCTTGGCCCGCAGGGTTTCCTACGAGCAGTACTTC
TRBV5-1,-,TRBJ1-2,-,CASSSGTGQGYTF,TGCGCCAGCAGCTCGGGGACTGGGCAGGGCTACACCTTC
TRBV9,TRBD1,TRBJ1-5,-,CASSPGTGASNQPQHF,TGTGCCAGCAGCCCCGGGACAGGGGCTAGCAATCAGCCCCAGCATTTT
TRBV11-2,-,TRBJ1-2,-,CASSLRTGLGYTF,TGTGCCAGCAGCCTGCGAACAGGGTTGGGCTACACCTTC
TRBV19,-,TRBJ2-7,-,CASSIKYEQYF,TGTGCCAGTAGTATTAAATACGAGCAGTACTTC
TRBV4-1,-,TRBJ2-3,-,CASNPLITSTDTQYF,TGCGCCAGCAACCCGTTGATTACTAGCACAGATACGCAGTATTTT
TRBV5-1,-,TRBJ2-7,many,CASSFGPSSYEQYF,TGCGCCAGCAGCTTTGGGCCGAGCTCCTACGAGCAGTACTTC
TRBV2,TRBD2,TRBJ2-3,-,CASATHGGAPDTQYF,TGTGCCAGCGCGACTCACGGGGGGGCCCCAGATACGCAGTATTTT
TRBV29-1,TRBD1,TRBJ1-5,-,CSARTGNSNQPQHF,TGCAGCGCCCGGACAGGGAATAGCAATCAGCCCCAGCATTTT
TRBV6-2/TRBV6-3,-,TRBJ1-1,-,CASSPGQNLRAEAFF,TGTGCCAGCAGTCCCGGACAGAACCTGAGGGCTGAAGCTTTCTTT
TRBV18,-,TRBJ1-1,-,CASSPDGGKGTEAFF,TGTGCCAGCTCACCCGACGGGGGGAAGGGCACTGAAGCTTTCTTT
TRBV30,-,TRBJ1-1,-,CAWSGYRVNTEAFF,TGTGCCTGGAGTGGGTACAGGGTGAACACTGAAGCTTTCTTT
TRBV4-1,-,TRBJ1-5,-,CASSQDLRNQPQHF,TGCGCCAGCAGCCAAGATCTACGCAATCAGCCCCAGCATTTT
TRBV11-3,TRBD2,TRBJ2-7,-,CASSSAAGGSYEQYF,TGTGCCAGCAGCTCCGCAGCGGGGGGTTCCTACGAGCAGTACTTC
TRBV9,-,TRBJ1-5,many,CASSVEGQINQPQHF,TGTGCCAGCAGCGTAGAGGGACAAATCAATCAGCCCCAGCATTTT
TRBV2,-,TRBJ1-2,-,CASNRRQTPSQYGYTF,TGTGCCAGCAATCGGCGGCAGACCCCTTCTCAGTATGGCTACACCTTC
TRBV3-1/TRBV3-2,-,TRBJ2-2,-,CASSLPSGTNTGELFF,TGTGCCAGCAGCCTCCCCAGCGGAACGAACACCGGGGAGCTGTTTTTT
TRBV7-2,-,TRBJ2-1,-,CASSLAAGPYNEQFF,TGTGCCAGCAGCTTAGCGGCAGGCCCCTACAATGAGCAGTTCTTC